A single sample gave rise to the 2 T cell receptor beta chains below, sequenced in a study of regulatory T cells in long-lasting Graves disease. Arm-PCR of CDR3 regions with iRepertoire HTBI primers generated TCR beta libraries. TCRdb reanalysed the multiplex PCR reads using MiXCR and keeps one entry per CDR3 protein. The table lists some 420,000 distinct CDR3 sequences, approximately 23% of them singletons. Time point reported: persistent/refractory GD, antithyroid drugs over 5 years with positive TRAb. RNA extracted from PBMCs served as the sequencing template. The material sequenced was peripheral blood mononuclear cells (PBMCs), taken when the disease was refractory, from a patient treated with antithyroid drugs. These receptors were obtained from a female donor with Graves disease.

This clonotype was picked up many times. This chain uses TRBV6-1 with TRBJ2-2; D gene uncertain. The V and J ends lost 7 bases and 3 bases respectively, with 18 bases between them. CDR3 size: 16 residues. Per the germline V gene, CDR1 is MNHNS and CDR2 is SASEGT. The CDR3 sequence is CASNNLGAPYTGELFF. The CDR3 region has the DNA TGTGCCAGCAATAATCTCGGAGCTCCTTACACCGGGGAGCTGTTTTTT.

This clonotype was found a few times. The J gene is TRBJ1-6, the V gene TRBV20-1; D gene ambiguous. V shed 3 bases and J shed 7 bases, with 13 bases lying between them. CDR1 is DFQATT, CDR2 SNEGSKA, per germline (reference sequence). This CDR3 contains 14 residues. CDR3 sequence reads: CSASPRTTNSPLHF. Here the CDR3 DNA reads TGCAGTGCTAGCCCCCGGACGACAAATTCACCCCTCCACTTT.